This entry concerns a single T cell receptor beta chain. The record originates from a study of shared clonotypes between healthy human individuals. Generated by immunoSEQ multiplex PCR, the TCRdb table keeps only in-frame clones and is missing some. Of about 470,000 clones in the sample, roughly 77% were seen once. The CDR3 is 12 amino acids. CDR1 is MNHEY and CDR2 is SVGAGI in the germline V gene. Trimming took off 8 bases at V and 5 bases at J, with 10 bases between the two ends. The source of this sequence is a woman aged 40 to 50 in good health. Some clones in this sample may be carry-over from other donors' samples. The V call is TRBV6-5, the J call TRBJ2-1; possible D gene TRBD1, 6 bases. The specimen was PBMCs. CDR3 region: CASVGADNEQFF. As DNA, the CDR3 is TGTGCCAGCGTGGGGGCCGACAATGAGCAGTTCTTC.